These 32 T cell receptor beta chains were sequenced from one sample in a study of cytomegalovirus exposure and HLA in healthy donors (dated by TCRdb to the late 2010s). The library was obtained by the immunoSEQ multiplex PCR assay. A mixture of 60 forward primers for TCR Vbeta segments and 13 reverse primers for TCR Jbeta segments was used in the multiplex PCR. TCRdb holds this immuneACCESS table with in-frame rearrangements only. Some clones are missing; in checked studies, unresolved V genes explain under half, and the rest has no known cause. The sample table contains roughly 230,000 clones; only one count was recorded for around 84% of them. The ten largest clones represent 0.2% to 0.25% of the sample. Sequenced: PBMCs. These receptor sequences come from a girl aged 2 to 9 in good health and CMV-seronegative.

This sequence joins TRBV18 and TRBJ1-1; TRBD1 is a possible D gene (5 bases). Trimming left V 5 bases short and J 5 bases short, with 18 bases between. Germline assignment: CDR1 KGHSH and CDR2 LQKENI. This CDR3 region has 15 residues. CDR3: CASSKAVRAGTEAFF. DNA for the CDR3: TGTGCCAGCTCAAAGGCGGTCAGGGCGGGAACTGAAGCTTTCTTT.

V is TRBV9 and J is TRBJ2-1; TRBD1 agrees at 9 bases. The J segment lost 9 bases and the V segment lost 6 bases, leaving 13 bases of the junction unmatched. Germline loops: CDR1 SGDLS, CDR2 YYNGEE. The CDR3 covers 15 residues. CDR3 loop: CASNRGTGLFIEQFF. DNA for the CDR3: TGTGCCAGCAATAGGGGGACAGGGCTCTTTATTGAGCAGTTCTTC.

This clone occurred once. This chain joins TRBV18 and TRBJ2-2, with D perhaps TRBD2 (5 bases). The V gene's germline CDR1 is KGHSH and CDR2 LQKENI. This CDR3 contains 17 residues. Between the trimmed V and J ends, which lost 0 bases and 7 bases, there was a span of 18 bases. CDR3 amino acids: CASSPPQGIGNNGELFF. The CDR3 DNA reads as TGTGCCAGCTCACCACCGCAAGGGATCGGGAATAACGGGGAGCTGTTTTTT.

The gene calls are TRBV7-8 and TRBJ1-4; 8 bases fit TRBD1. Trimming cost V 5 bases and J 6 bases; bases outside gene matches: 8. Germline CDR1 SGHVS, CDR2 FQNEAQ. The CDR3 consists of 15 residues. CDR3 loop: CASSPDRGRHEKLFF. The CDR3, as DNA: TGTGCCAGCAGCCCTGACAGGGGAAGACATGAAAAACTGTTTTTT.

The CDR3 is CASSKDGGRRARYEQYF. DNA of the CDR3: TGTGCCAGCAGCAAAGATGGAGGGCGGAGGGCTCGTTACGAGCAGTACTTC. The chain is built from TRBV21-1 and TRBJ2-7; the table's TRBD2 call for D was not verified on the DNA. TRBV21-1 has pseudogene status. The CDR3 is made up of 17 amino acids.

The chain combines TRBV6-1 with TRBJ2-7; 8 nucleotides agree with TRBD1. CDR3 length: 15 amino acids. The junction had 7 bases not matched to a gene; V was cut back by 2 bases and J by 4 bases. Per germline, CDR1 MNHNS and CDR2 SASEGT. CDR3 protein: CASSEWGTGGYEQYF. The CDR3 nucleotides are TGTGCCAGCAGTGAATGGGGTACAGGGGGGTACGAGCAGTACTTC.

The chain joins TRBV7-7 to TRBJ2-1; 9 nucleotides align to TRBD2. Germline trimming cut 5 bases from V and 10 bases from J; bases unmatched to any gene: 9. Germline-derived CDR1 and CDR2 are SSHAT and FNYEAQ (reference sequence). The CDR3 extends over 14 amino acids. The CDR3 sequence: CASSQVAGAPEQFF. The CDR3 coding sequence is TGTGCCAGCAGCCAAGTAGCGGGAGCACCGGAGCAGTTCTTC.

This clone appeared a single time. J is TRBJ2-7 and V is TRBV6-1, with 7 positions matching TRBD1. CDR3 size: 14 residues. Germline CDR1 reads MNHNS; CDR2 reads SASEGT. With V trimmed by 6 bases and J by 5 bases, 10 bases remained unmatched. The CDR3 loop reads CASSGTAGSNEQYF. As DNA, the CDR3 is TGTGCCAGCAGCGGGACAGCCGGAAGCAACGAGCAGTACTTC.

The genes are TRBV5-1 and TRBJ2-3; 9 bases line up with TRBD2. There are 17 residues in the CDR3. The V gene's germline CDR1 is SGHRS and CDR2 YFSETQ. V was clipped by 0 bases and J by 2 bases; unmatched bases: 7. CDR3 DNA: TGCGCCAGCAGCTTGGCCGGGGTAGCGGGAGCCACAGATACGCAGTATTTT. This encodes CASSLAGVAGATDTQYF.

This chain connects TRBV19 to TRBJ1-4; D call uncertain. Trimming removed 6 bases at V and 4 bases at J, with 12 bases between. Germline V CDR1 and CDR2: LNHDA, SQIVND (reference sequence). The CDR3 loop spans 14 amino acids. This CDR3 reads CASRGRESNEKLFF. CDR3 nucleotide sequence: TGTGCCAGTAGGGGGAGGGAGAGTAATGAAAAACTGTTTTTT.

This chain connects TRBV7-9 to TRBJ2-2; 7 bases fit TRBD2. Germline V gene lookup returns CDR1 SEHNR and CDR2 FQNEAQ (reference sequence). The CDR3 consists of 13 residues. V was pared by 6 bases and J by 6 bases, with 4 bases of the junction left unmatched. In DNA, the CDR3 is TGTGCCAGCAGAGGCACTAGCGCCGGGGAGCTGTTTTTT. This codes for CASRGTSAGELFF.

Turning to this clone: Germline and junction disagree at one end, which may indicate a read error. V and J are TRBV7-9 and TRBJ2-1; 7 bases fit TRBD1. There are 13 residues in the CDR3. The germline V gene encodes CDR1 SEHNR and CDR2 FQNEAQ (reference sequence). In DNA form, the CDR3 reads TGTTCCAGCAGCTTAGAGGGGGCAGGGGAGCAGTTCTTC. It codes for CSSSLEGAGEQFF.

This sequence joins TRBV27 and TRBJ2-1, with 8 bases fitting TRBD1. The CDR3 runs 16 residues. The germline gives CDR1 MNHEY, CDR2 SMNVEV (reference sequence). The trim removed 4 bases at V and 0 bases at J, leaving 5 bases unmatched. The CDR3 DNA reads TGTGCCAGCAGTTCCCGGGACAGGAGCTCCTACAATGAGCAGTTCTTC. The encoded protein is CASSSRDRSSYNEQFF.

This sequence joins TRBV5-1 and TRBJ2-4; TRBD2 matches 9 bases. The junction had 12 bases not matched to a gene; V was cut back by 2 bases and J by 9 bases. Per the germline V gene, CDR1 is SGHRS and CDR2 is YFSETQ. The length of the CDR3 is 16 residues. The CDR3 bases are TGCGCCAGCAGCTTAGCGGGGGGCGCCGCAACGGGCATTCAGTACTTC. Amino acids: CASSLAGGAATGIQYF.

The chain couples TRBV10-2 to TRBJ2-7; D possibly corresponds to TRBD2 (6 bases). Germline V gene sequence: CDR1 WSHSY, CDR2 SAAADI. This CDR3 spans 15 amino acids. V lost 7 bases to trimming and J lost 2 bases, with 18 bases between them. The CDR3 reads CASNPGRGSTYEQYF. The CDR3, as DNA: TGCGCCAGCAATCCAGGGCGGGGCAGTACCTACGAGCAGTACTTC.

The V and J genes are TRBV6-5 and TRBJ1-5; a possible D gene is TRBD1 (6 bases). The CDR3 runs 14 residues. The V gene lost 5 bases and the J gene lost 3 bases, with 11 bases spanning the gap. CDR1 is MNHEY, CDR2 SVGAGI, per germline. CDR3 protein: CASSGDTANQPQHF. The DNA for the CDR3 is TGTGCCAGCAGTGGGGACACGGCCAATCAGCCCCAGCATTTT.

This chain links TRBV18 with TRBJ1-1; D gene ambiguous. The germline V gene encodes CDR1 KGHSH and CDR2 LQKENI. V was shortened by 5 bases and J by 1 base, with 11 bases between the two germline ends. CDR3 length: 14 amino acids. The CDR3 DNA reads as TGTGCCAGCTCATCCCGAGGAGAGAACACTGAAGCTTTCTTT. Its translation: CASSSRGENTEAFF.

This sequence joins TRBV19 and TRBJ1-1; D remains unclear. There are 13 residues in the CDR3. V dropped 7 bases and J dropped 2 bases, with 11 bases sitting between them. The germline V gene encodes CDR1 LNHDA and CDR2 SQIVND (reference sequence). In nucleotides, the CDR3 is TGTGCCAGTAACAGACGGGGTAACACTGAAGCTTTCTTT. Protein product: CASNRRGNTEAFF.

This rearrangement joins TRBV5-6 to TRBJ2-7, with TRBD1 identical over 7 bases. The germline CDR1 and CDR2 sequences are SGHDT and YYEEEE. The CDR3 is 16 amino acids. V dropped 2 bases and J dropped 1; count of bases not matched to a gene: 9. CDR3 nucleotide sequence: TGTGCCAGCAGCTTATACTGGGACAGAAGTTCCTACGAGCAGTACTTC. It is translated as CASSLYWDRSSYEQYF.

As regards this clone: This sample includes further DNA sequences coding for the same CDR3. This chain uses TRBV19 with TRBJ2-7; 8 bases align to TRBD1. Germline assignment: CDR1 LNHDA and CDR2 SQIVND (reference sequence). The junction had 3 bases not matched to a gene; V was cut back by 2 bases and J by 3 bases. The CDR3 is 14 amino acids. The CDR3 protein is CASSIRDRYYEQYF. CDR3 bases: TGTGCCAGTAGTATAAGGGACAGGTACTACGAGCAGTACTTC.

The CDR3 loop reads CASSEDRRNEKLFF. The CDR3, as DNA: TGTGCCAGCAGTGAGGACAGACGTAATGAAAAACTGTTTTTT. This chain joins TRBV2 and TRBJ1-4; tentative D call: TRBD1 (6 bases). The CDR3 is 14 amino acids. Trimming cost V 3 bases and J 4 bases, with 9 bases left between them. Per germline, CDR1 SNHLY and CDR2 FYNNEI.

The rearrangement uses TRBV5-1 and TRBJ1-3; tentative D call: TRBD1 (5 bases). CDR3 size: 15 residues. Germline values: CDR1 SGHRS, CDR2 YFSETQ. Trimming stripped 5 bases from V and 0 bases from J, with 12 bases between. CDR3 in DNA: TGCGCCAGCAGACTTGACAGAATCTCTGGAAACACCATATATTTT. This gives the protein CASRLDRISGNTIYF.

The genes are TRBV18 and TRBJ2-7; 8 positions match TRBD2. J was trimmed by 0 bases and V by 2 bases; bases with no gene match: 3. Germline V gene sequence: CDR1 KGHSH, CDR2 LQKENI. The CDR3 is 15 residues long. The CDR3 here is CASSPVGTSSYEQYF. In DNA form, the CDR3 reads TGTGCCAGCTCACCAGTGGGGACTAGCTCCTACGAGCAGTACTTC. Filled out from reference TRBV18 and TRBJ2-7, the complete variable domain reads NAGVMQNPRHLVRRRGQEARLRCSPMKGHSHVYWYRQLPEEGLKFMVYLQKENIIDESGMPKERFSAEFPKEGPSILRIQQVVRGDSAAYFCASSPVGTSSYEQYFGPGTRLTVT.

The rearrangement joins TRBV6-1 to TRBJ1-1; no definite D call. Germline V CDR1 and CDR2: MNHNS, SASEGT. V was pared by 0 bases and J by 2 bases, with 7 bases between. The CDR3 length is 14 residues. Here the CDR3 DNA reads TGTGCCAGCAGTGAAGCGGGCAGAAACACTGAAGCTTTCTTT. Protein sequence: CASSEAGRNTEAFF.

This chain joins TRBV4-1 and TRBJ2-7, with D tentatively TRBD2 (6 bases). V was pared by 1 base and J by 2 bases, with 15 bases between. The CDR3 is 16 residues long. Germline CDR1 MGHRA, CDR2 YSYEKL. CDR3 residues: CASSQGVHGGAYEQYF. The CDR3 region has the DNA TGCGCCAGCAGCCAAGGGGTGCATGGCGGGGCCTACGAGCAGTACTTC.

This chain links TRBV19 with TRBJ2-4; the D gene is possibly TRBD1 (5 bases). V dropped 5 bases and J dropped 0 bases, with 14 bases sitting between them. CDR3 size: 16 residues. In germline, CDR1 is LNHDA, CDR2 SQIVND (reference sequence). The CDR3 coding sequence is TGTGCCAGTAGTGCCGGACACATGATAGCCAAAAACATTCAGTACTTC. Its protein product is CASSAGHMIAKNIQYF.

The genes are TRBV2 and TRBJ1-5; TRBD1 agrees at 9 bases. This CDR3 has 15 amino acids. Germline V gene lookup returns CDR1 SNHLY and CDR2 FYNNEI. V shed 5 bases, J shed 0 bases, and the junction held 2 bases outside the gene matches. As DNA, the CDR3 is TGTGCCAGCAGTTGGACAGGGGTTAGCAATCAGCCCCAGCATTTT. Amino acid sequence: CASSWTGVSNQPQHF.

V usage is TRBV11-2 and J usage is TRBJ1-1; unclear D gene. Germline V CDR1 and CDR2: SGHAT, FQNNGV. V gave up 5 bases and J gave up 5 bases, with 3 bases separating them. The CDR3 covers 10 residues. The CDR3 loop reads CASSRTEAFF. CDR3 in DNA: TGTGCCAGCAGCCGGACTGAAGCTTTCTTT.

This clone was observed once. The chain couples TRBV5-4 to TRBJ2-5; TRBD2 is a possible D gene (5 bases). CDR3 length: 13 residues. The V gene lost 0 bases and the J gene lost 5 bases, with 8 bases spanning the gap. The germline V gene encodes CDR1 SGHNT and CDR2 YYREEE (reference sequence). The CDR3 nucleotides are TGTGCCAGCAGCTTGGTTAGGGAGGAGACCCAGTACTTC. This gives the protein CASSLVREETQYF. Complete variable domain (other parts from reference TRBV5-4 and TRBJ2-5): ETGVTQSPTHLIKTRGQQVTLRCSSQSGHNTVSWYQQALGQGPQFIFQYYREEENGRGNFPPRFSGLQFPNYSSELNVNALELDDSALYLCASSLVREETQYFGPGTRLLVL.

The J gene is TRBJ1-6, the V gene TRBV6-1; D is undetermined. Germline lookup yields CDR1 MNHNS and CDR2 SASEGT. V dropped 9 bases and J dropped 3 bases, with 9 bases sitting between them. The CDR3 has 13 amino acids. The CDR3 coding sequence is TGTGCCAGTTCGGGATTCTATAATTCACCCCTCCACTTT. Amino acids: CASSGFYNSPLHF.

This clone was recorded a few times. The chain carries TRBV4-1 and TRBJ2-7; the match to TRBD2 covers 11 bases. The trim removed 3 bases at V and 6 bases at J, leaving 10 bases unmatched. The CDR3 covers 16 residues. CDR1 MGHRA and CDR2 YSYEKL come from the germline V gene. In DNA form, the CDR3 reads TGCGCCAGCAGCCATCTGTTAGCGGGAGGGCCGGGCGAGCAGTACTTC. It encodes CASSHLLAGGPGEQYF.

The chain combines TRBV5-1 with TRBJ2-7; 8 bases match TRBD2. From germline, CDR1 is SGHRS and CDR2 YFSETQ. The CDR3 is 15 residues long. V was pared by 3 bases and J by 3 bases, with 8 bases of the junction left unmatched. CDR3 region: CASSSWTSRNYEQYF. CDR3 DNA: TGCGCCAGCAGCTCTTGGACTAGCCGGAACTACGAGCAGTACTTC.